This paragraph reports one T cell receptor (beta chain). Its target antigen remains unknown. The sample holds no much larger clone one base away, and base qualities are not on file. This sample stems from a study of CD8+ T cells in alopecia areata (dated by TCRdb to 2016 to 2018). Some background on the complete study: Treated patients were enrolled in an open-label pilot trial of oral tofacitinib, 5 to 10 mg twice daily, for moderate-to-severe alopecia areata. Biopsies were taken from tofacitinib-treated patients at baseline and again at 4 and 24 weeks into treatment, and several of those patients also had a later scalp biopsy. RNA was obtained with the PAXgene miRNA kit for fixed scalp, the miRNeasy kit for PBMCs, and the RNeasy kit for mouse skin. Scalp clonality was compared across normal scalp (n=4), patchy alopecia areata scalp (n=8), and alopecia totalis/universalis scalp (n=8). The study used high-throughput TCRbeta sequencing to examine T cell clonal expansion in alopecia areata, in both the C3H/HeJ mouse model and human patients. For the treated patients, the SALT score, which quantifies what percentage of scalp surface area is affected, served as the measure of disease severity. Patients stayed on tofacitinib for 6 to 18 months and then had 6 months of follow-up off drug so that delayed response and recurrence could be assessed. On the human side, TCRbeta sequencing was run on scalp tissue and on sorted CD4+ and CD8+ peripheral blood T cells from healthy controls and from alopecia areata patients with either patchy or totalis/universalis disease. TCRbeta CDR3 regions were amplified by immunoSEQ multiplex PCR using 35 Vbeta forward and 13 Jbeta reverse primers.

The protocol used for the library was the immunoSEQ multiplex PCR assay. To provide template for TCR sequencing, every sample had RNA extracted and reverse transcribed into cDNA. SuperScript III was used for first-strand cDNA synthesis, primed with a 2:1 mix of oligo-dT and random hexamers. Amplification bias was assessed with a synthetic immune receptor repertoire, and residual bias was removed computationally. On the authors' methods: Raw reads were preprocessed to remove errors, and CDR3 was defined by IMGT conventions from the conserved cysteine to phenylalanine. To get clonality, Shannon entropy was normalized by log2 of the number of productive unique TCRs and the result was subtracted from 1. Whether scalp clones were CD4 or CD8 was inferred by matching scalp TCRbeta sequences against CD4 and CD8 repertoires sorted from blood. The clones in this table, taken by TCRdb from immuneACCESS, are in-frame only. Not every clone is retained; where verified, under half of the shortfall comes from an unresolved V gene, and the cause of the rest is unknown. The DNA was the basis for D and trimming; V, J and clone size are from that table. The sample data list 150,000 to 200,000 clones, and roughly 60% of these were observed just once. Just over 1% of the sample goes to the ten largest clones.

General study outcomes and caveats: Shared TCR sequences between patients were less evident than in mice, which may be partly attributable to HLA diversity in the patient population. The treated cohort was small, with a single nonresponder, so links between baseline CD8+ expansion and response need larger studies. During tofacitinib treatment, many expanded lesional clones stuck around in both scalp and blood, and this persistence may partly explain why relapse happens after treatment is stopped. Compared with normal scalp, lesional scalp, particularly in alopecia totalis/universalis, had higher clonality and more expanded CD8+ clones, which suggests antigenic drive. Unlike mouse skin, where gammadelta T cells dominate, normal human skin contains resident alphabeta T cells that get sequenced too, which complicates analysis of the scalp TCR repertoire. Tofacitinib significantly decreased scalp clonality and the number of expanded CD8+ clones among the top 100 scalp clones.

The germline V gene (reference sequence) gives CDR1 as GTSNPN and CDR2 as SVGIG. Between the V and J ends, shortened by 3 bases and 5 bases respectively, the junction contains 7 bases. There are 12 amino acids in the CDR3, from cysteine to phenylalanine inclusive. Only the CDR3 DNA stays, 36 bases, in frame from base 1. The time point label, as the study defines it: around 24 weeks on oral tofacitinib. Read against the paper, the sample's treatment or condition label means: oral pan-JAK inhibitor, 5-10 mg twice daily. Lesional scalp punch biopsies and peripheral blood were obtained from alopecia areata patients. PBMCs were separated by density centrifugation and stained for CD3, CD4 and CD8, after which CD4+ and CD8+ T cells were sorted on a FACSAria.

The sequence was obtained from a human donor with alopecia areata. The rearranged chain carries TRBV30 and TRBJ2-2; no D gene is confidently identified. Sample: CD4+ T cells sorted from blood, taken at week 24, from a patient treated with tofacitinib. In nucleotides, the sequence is TGTGCCTGGAGGTGGGGAACCGGGGAGCTGTTTTTT. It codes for CAWRWGTGELFF.